This is a list of T cell receptor beta chains from one sample in a study of blood T cell repertoires in COVID-19. Repertoires were generated with immunoSEQ multiplex PCR, while TCRdb's copy carries only in-frame clones and drops some. The sample contains around 170,000 clones, about 90% of which appear only once. The sample comprised peripheral blood. The receptors stem from a man between 60 and 70 years old with acute or convalescent COVID-19. Each CDR3 is given with its conserved first and last residue.

v_call: TRBV19; cdr3_aa: CASSILAGRITRQPQHF
v_call: TRBV5-1; cdr3_aa: CASSLGRTANYGYTF
v_call: TRBV4-1; cdr3_aa: CASSLTGGGKNEKLFF
v_call: TRBV7-9; cdr3_aa: CAGQGTGYGEKLFF
v_call: TRBV27; cdr3_aa: CASSPTSGSTYEQYF
v_call: TRBV6-6; cdr3_aa: CASSSKTNFYGYTF
v_call: TRBV9; cdr3_aa: CASSVASSHEQFF
v_call: TRBV7-8; cdr3_aa: CASSLLPRVGRGVTDTQYF
v_call: TRBV15; cdr3_aa: CATSTRSTDTQYF
v_call: TRBV27; cdr3_aa: CASSLEGSYGYTF
v_call: TRBV18; cdr3_aa: CASSPRMGAYEQYF
v_call: TRBV2; cdr3_aa: CASTKGLTGGTGELFF
v_call: TRBV18; cdr3_aa: CASSSGQGNEQFF
v_call: TRBV19; cdr3_aa: CASSVATNTEAFF
v_call: TRBV10-1; cdr3_aa: CASSTRDRGPAGELFF
v_call: TRBV9; cdr3_aa: CASSVTGLSYEQYF
v_call: TRBV6-5; cdr3_aa: CASSYRGLAYNEQFF
v_call: TRBV2; cdr3_aa: CASSGGTDTQYF
v_call: TRBV18; cdr3_aa: CASSPKGLATDTQYF
v_call: TRBV7-2; cdr3_aa: CASSSTYSGGEVWGEQFF
v_call: TRBV19; cdr3_aa: CASSIDSRVSSYTF
v_call: TRBV6-5; cdr3_aa: CASSYSQGASTGELFF
v_call: TRBV11-2; cdr3_aa: CASSLGSSDTQYF
v_call: TRBV18; cdr3_aa: CASSPRQGINTGELFF
v_call: TRBV2; cdr3_aa: CASSDWAGSNQPQHF
v_call: TRBV7-2; cdr3_aa: CASSLARRQPQHF
v_call: TRBV6-5; cdr3_aa: CASRSGSPANQPQHF
v_call: TRBV9; cdr3_aa: CASSPGTGGSAGELFF
v_call: TRBV6-6; cdr3_aa: CASTPGTPSTDTQYF
v_call: TRBV4-1; cdr3_aa: CASSQGRGGRRQPQHF
v_call: TRBV10-3; cdr3_aa: CAIRSDGRSGSYNEQFF
v_call: TRBV9; cdr3_aa: CASSVGTGGGSPLHF
v_call: TRBV10-3; cdr3_aa: CAIGGYSGELFF
v_call: TRBV7-8; cdr3_aa: CASSLRSGETYEQYF
v_call: TRBV10-1; cdr3_aa: CASSGGRGQRSNQPQHF
v_call: TRBV19; cdr3_aa: CASTFRDRVNTIYF
v_call: TRBV5-4; cdr3_aa: CASSWDFRTDTQYF
v_call: TRBV7-2; cdr3_aa: CASSFGTRGNNEQFF
v_call: TRBV5-6; cdr3_aa: CASSFLDRAGNTIYF
v_call: TRBV18; cdr3_aa: CASSRRTVAKNIQYF
v_call: TRBV29-1; cdr3_aa: CSASPGSSYGYTF
v_call: TRBV7-9; cdr3_aa: CASSSITDTQYF
v_call: TRBV4-2; cdr3_aa: CASSPPRGGSNYGYTF
v_call: TRBV2; cdr3_aa: CASYEQGGWDTQYF